This TCR beta chain was obtained from a study of T-cell memory formation after mild COVID-19. Study-level findings and limits: In second-wave clones peaking day 37, SARS-CoV-2 specificity remained unconfirmed.

With regard to this clonotype: What it recognizes is unknown.

MiXCR, run by TCRdb on the 5' RACE reads, gives a single entry per CDR3 protein. The profile shows some 330,000 distinct CDR3 sequences, more than 20% of them singletons. Trimming removed 0 bases at V and 10 bases at J, with 8 bases between. This CDR3 has 12 amino acids. The V gene's germline CDR1 is SGHNT and CDR2 YYREEE (reference sequence). This sequence originates from an adult woman who had mild COVID-19 (a few samples of this study predate the infection). Cell type and time point are not known. V and J are TRBV5-4 and TRBJ2-1; D call uncertain. Sequencing was done on a sample of PBMCs or a T cell subset sorted from them (not recorded which). This CDR3 reads CASSLEGPEQFF. DNA of the CDR3: TGTGCCAGCAGCTTGGAGGGTCCCGAGCAGTTCTTC.